The 25 T cell receptor beta chains listed next were all sequenced from one sample in a study of cytomegalovirus exposure and HLA in healthy donors (dated by TCRdb to 2015 to 2018). The library relied on the immunoSEQ multiplex PCR assay. The multiplex PCR relied on a mix of 60 forward primers for TCR Vbeta segments and 13 reverse primers for TCR Jbeta segments. TCRdb took this table from immuneACCESS and kept in-frame rearrangements with V and J called. Such tables lack part of the clones; where checked against another copy, unresolved V genes explain under half of the gap, and the rest is unexplained. This sample has over 150,000 clones in its table, and 75% to 85% of those were observed once. Of the sample, roughly 13% falls within the top ten clones. Sample: PBMCs. These receptors were collected from a woman aged 45-65 years in good health and CMV-seronegative.

The gene calls are TRBV5-1 and TRBJ2-7; 10 bases fit TRBD2. V was clipped by 4 bases and J by 3 bases; unmatched bases: 7. CDR1 is SGHRS and CDR2 is YFSETQ in the germline V gene. CDR3 length: 15 residues. The CDR3 DNA follows: TGCGCCAGCAGCCGAACTAGCGGGAATCGCTACGAGCAGTACTTC. Its translation: CASSRTSGNRYEQYF.

V gene TRBV7-9 combines with J gene TRBJ2-7; D may be TRBD1 (6 bases). V was cut by 5 bases and J by 3 bases, with 11 bases left in between. Germline loops: CDR1 SEHNR, CDR2 FQNEAQ (reference sequence). This CDR3 is 13 amino acids long. In DNA, the CDR3 is TGTGCCAGCAGCCCGGGACACTACTACGAGCAGTACTTC. Protein product: CASSPGHYYEQYF.

This chain's CDR3 is CASSSSTGNTEAFF. DNA of the CDR3: TGTGCCAGCAGCTCCTCGACAGGGAACACTGAAGCTTTCTTT. This sequence joins TRBV7-9 and TRBJ1-1; TRBD1 is a possible D gene (6 bases). There are 14 residues in the CDR3. Germline assignment: CDR1 SEHNR and CDR2 FQNEAQ (reference sequence). The V gene lost 4 bases and the J gene lost 1 base, with 10 bases spanning the gap.

The chain couples TRBV7-2 to TRBJ2-7; D remains ambiguous. Germline V gene lookup returns CDR1 SGHTA and CDR2 FQGNSA. The CDR3 has 14 amino acids. V lost 1 base to trimming and J lost 1 base, with 8 bases between them. The DNA for the CDR3 is TGTGCCAGCAGCTTAGAGCTGAGTTCCTACGAGCAGTACTTC. As protein: CASSLELSSYEQYF.

The genes are TRBV4-2 and TRBJ1-6; D remains unclear. V was trimmed by 0 bases and J by 4 bases, leaving 10 bases between them. Germline lookup yields CDR1 LGHNA and CDR2 YNFKEQ. This CDR3 is 16 amino acids long. CDR3 nucleotide sequence: TGTGCCAGCAGCCAAGAACCCGGCGGTTATAATTCACCCCTCCACTTT. Translated, it gives CASSQEPGGYNSPLHF.

The V and J genes are TRBV2 and TRBJ2-3; a possible D gene is TRBD1 (5 bases). Germline CDR1 is SNHLY and CDR2 is FYNNEI. The CDR3 runs to 12 residues. Trimming cost V 4 bases and J 7 bases, with 9 bases left between them. CDR3 region: CASSASGYTQYF. CDR3 coding DNA: TGTGCCAGCAGTGCATCAGGGTATACGCAGTATTTT.

This CDR3 is CATSGGMRYEQYF. Written as DNA, the CDR3 is TGTGCCACTTCAGGGGGGATGAGATACGAGCAGTACTTC. This chain joins TRBV10-3 and TRBJ2-7; a possible D gene is TRBD1 (7 bases). This CDR3 region has 13 residues. V gave up 10 bases and J gave up 4 bases, with 17 bases separating them. Germline V gene data show CDR1 as ENHRY and CDR2 as SYGVKD.

The chain joins TRBV4-1 to TRBJ2-2, with TRBD2 identical over 7 bases. This CDR3 contains 16 residues. The germline gives CDR1 MGHRA, CDR2 YSYEKL. J gave up 0 bases and V 4 bases, and 5 bases lay outside the gene matches. CDR3 coding DNA: TGCGCCAGCAGCCCCCATACTAGCGCGAACACCGGGGAGCTGTTTTTT. Amino acids: CASSPHTSANTGELFF.

This clone turned up a few times. The J gene is TRBJ2-1, the V gene TRBV28; tentatively, D is TRBD2 (6 bases). V lost 6 bases to trimming and J lost 0 bases, with 18 bases between them. Germline values: CDR1 MDHEN, CDR2 SYDVKM. The length of the CDR3 is 17 residues. CDR3 protein: CASRNGKGLSSYNEQFF. In DNA, the CDR3 is TGTGCCAGCAGGAATGGGAAGGGACTTAGCTCCTACAATGAGCAGTTCTTC.

J is TRBJ1-2 and V is TRBV10-3; D is unresolved. In germline, CDR1 is ENHRY, CDR2 SYGVKD. This CDR3 contains 11 residues. The V end was cut by 5 bases, the J end by 3 bases, with 4 bases between. The CDR3 DNA reads as TGTGCCATCAGTCAGGACTATGGCTACACCTTC. Encoded protein: CAISQDYGYTF.

The chain carries TRBV6-6 and TRBJ1-5; 9 nucleotides line up with TRBD1. The CDR3 spans 15 residues. CDR1 and CDR2 from the germline V gene are MNHNY and SVGAGI (reference sequence). V shed 7 bases, J shed 7 bases, and the junction held 11 bases outside the gene matches. CDR3 coding DNA: TGTGCCAGCATAAGAGGGACAGGGTCGGAGCAGCCCCAGCATTTT. Its translation: CASIRGTGSEQPQHF.

J is TRBJ2-7 and V is TRBV6-6, with TRBD1 as a possible D gene (5 bases). Germline CDR1 is MNHNY and CDR2 is SVGAGI (reference sequence). This CDR3 is 14 amino acids long. V gave up 0 bases and J gave up 6 bases, with 12 bases separating them. CDR3 sequence reads: CASSYSGRGFEQYF. The CDR3 DNA sequence: TGTGCCAGCAGTTACTCGGGGCGCGGTTTCGAGCAGTACTTC.

This CDR3 is CATSILGRGRAGGELFF. CDR3 coding DNA: TGTGCCACCAGCATCCTAGGGCGCGGGAGGGCCGGCGGGGAGCTGTTTTTT. The chain has TRBV15 and TRBJ2-2; 9 nucleotides line up with TRBD2. The V and J ends lost 4 bases and 7 bases, in that order; junction bases with no gene match: 13. Germline CDR1 and CDR2: LNHNV and YYDKDF (reference sequence). This CDR3 is built from 17 residues.

This clone has only a few counts. The chain combines TRBV5-6 with TRBJ1-1; 9 nucleotides line up with TRBD1. This CDR3 is built from 16 residues. The germline V gene encodes CDR1 SGHDT and CDR2 YYEEEE. Losses at the gene ends were 3 bases for V and 3 bases for J; bases not matched to a gene: 9. CDR3 in amino acids: CASSSTGGSRDTEAFF. In DNA form, the CDR3 reads TGTGCCAGCAGCTCGACAGGGGGAAGTAGAGACACTGAAGCTTTCTTT.

This chain links TRBV4-2 with TRBJ1-3; TRBD1 matches at 8 bases. V lost 4 bases to trimming and J lost 0 bases; unmatched junction nucleotides: 5. Germline V gene sequence: CDR1 LGHNA, CDR2 YNFKEQ. The CDR3 runs to 16 residues. This CDR3 is CASSPSQGDSGNTIYF. CDR3 DNA sequence: TGTGCCAGCAGCCCTTCACAGGGGGACTCTGGAAACACCATATATTTT.

CDR3: CASSSFRDRGTGYTF. CDR3 DNA: TGTGCCAGCAGTTCCTTTCGGGACAGGGGGACTGGCTACACCTTC. J is TRBJ1-2 and V is TRBV2; 11 bases fit TRBD1. Germline V CDR1 and CDR2: SNHLY, FYNNEI. This CDR3 spans 15 amino acids. V was pared by 5 bases and J by 7 bases, with 9 bases of the junction left unmatched. The variable domain in full, with the rest retrieved from reference TRBV2 and TRBJ1-2, is EPEVTQTPSHQVTQMGQEVILRCVPISNHLYFYWYRQILGQKVEFLVSFYNNEISEKSEIFDDQFSVERPDGSNFTLKIRSTKLEDSAMYFCASSSFRDRGTGYTFGSGTRLTVV.

This clone was recorded a few times. The chain couples TRBV19 to TRBJ1-4; D is unresolved. CDR1 is LNHDA and CDR2 is SQIVND in the germline V gene (reference sequence). CDR3 length: 14 residues. V lost 2 bases, J lost 1 base, and 5 bases lay in between. The CDR3 DNA follows: TGTGCCAGTAGTATATCAGGAACTAATGAAAAACTGTTTTTT. Residues: CASSISGTNEKLFF.

This chain uses TRBV7-8 with TRBJ2-7; 13 nucleotides match TRBD2. Germline CDR1 reads SGHVS; CDR2 reads FQNEAQ. With V trimmed by 4 bases and J by 6 bases, 6 bases remained unmatched. The CDR3 sequence is 15 residues long. The CDR3 DNA reads as TGTGCCAGCAGCTACGGACTAGCGGGAGCTGTCGAGCAGTACTTC. It yields the protein CASSYGLAGAVEQYF.

CDR3 DNA sequence: TGTGCCAGCAGCTTACTCAGGGAGGGGGATACGCAGTATTTT. The encoded protein is CASSLLREGDTQYF. V gene TRBV9 combines with J gene TRBJ2-3, with 7 bases identical to TRBD2. The trim removed 4 bases at V and 6 bases at J, leaving 8 bases unmatched. This CDR3 region has 14 residues. The germline V gene has CDR1 SGDLS and CDR2 YYNGEE.

This clone was recorded once. The chain joins TRBV19 to TRBJ1-4; 7 nucleotides match TRBD1. There are 15 residues in the CDR3. The junction had 10 bases not matched to a gene; V was cut back by 5 bases and J by 7 bases. The germline V gene has CDR1 LNHDA and CDR2 SQIVND (reference sequence). CDR3 sequence reads: CASSETRDRGEKLFF. CDR3 DNA sequence: TGTGCCAGTAGTGAGACCCGGGACAGAGGTGAAAAACTGTTTTTT.

This clone was counted between two and nine times. This rearrangement joins TRBV7-9 to TRBJ2-7; 8 nucleotides match TRBD1. Germline lookup yields CDR1 SEHNR and CDR2 FQNEAQ (reference sequence). The CDR3 totals 15 residues. Losses at the gene ends were 5 bases for V and 3 bases for J; bases not matched to a gene: 9. The CDR3, as DNA: TGTGCCAGCAGCCCAAGGACAGGGTTTGGCTACGAGCAGTACTTC. Translation gives CASSPRTGFGYEQYF.

There are a few counts of this clone. The chain carries TRBV4-3 and TRBJ2-1; TRBD2 might be the D (6 bases). In germline, CDR1 is LGHNA, CDR2 YSLEER. V lost 0 bases and J 0 bases, leaving 6 bases between the germline ends. This CDR3 contains 15 residues. CDR3 sequence (DNA): TGCGCCAGCAGCCAAGACGGGAGCTCCTACAATGAGCAGTTCTTC. Translating gives CASSQDGSSYNEQFF.

The chain couples TRBV5-1 to TRBJ2-1; TRBD2 agrees at 7 bases. Germline V gives CDR1 SGHRS, CDR2 YFSETQ. V trimming: 7 bases; J trimming: 4 bases; junction bases outside the gene matches: 17. CDR3 length equals 17 residues. The CDR3 region is CASSLWRGNSRYNEQFF. The DNA for the CDR3 is TGCGCCAGCTCCCTCTGGCGGGGGAACAGCCGATACAATGAGCAGTTCTTC.

V is TRBV2 and J is TRBJ2-7, with unresolved D. V was clipped by 6 bases and J by 0 bases, with 6 bases between them. This CDR3 has 12 residues. Germline V lookup: CDR1 SNHLY, CDR2 FYNNEI. This chain's CDR3 is CASRQSSYEQYF. CDR3 in DNA: TGTGCCAGCAGACAGAGCTCCTACGAGCAGTACTTC. Based on the CDR3 plus reference TRBV2 and TRBJ2-7, the full variable domain is EPEVTQTPSHQVTQMGQEVILRCVPISNHLYFYWYRQILGQKVEFLVSFYNNEISEKSEIFDDQFSVERPDGSNFTLKIRSTKLEDSAMYFCASRQSSYEQYFGPGTRLTVT.

This chain joins TRBV6-6 and TRBJ2-1; 9 bases map to TRBD1. This CDR3 contains 15 residues. V shed 5 bases, J shed 8 bases, and the junction held 10 bases outside the gene matches. Germline CDR1 reads MNHNY; CDR2 reads SVGAGI (reference sequence). Written as DNA, the CDR3 is TGTGCCAGCAGTCTAACTAGGACAGGGGTCGATGAGCAGTTCTTC. It codes for CASSLTRTGVDEQFF.